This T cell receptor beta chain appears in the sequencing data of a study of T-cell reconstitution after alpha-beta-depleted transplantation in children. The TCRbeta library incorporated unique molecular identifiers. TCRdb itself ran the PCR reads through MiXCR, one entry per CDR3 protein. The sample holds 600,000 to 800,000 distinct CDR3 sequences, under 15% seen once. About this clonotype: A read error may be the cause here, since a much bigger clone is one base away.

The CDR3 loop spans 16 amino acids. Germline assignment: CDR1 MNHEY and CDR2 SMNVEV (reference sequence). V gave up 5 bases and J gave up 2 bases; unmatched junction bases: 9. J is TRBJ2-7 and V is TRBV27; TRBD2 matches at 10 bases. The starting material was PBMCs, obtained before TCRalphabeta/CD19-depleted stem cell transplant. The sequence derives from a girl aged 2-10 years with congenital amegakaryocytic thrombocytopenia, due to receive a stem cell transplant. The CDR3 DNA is TGTGCCAGCAGTGATAGGAGCGGGAGGGCCGCCTACGAGCAGTACTTC. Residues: CASSDRSGRAAYEQYF.